The T cell receptor beta chain described here comes from a study of T-cell memory formation after mild COVID-19 (dated by TCRdb to the early 2020s). Turning to the overall study: TCR sequence clusters from the two donors were largely donor specific. Two young, previously healthy adult volunteers made up the cohort, one male and one female. In a couple of donors, T-cell clones that expanded and contracted after mild COVID-19 were tracked by sequencing TCRalpha and TCRbeta repertoires over time. General findings and caveats noted by the study authors: The study covered only a couple of mild cases, and larger cohorts including severe cases with pre-infection samples were considered necessary. The second-wave clones that peaked on day 37 were not confirmed to be SARS-CoV-2 specific. Clones contracting from day 15 to 85 had balanced CD4/CD8 phenotypes, while a second wave expanding from day 15 to 37 was biased towards CD4+. Some responding clones were detected in pre-infection memory, suggesting pre-existing cross-reactive memory T cells joined the SARS-CoV-2 response. Contracting CD4+ clones were located mainly in the CM and EM memory subsets, whereas CD8+ clones were found to be enriched in EMRA.

This clonotype came up many times. This clone's antigen is unknown. No much larger clone is present one base from it, and per-base qualities are unavailable. The germline V gene specifies MGHDK as CDR1 and SYGVNS as CDR2. V and J are truncated by 2 bases and 1 base respectively, leaving an intervening sequence of 5 bases. There are 13 amino acids in the CDR3, from cysteine to phenylalanine inclusive. Only the CDR3 part of the read is kept: 39 bases, read in frame from the first base. Ficoll-Paque density gradient centrifugation was used to isolate PBMCs. The sequencing machine was an Illumina NovaSeq 6000. cDNA libraries for TCRalpha and TCRbeta were prepared by 5'RACE using constant-segment primers, with sample barcodes and unique molecular identifiers added. RNA was extracted from every sample with Trizol reagent. Amplification of the libraries took two PCR steps, and the second step added a second sample barcode plus Illumina TruSeq adapters. The libraries were sequenced on an Illumina NovaSeq using 2 x 150 bp paired-end reads. In the paper's pipeline: The reads were demultiplexed and collapsed into UMI-guided consensus sequences using migec v1.2.7. Using mixcr v2.1.11, the UMI consensuses were aligned to TRA and TRB V and J templates and assembled into clonotypes. Clonotypes were classified as expanded or contracted when called significant by both edgeR and NoisET, with noise models trained on biological replicates. For edgeR calls, a false discovery rate-adjusted p below 0.01 and a log2 fold-change threshold of 1 were applied. PCA with hierarchical clustering of max-normalized trajectories of the 1000 most abundant clonotypes was used as exploratory dynamics analysis. Each responding clone was given a CD4 or CD8 phenotype based on the CD4+ and CD8+ repertoires, which had been sequenced separately. Through fastp at Q25 and MiXCR, TCRdb rebuilt clones from the public reads, retaining in-frame beta chains. For every CDR3 protein sequence, its rows merge into one entry that carries the most common genes and DNA. The V and J calls here are based on TCRdb, not the publication. The sample contains about 39,000 distinct CDR3 sequences, 5.5% to 7% of them found a single time. Around 0.84% of the sample lies in the top ten.

The sequenced material came from PBMCs or a T cell subset sorted from them (not recorded which). The V and J genes are TRBV25-1 and TRBJ1-1; the D gene assignment is ambiguous. The clonotype was recovered from an adult who had mild COVID-19 (a few samples of this study predate the infection). The sample titles of this study are shuffled in the database, so cell type and time point are left out. Read as DNA, the sequence is TGTGCCAGCAGTGAACCGGGGAACACTGAAGCTTTCTTT. This codes for CASSEPGNTEAFF.